A selection of T cell receptor beta chains follows, all from one sample in a study of response to subunit inactivated influenza vaccine. TCRdb redid the calling of the RT-PCR reads with MiXCR, one entry per CDR3 protein. The table records more than 400,000 distinct CDR3 sequences, approximately 10% of them present only once. The specimen was PBMCs from blood, collected 40 to 50 days after vaccination. The receptors were sampled from a man aged 45-65 years who received an inactivated influenza vaccine. CDR3s leave out the opening cysteine and the closing phenylalanine or tryptophan. Fields, in order: CDR3 length, J gene, V gene, clone size, CDR3 protein. Part of the rows lack a size; the others show once, few, many or a class for expanded clones.

length: 13
J: TRBJ2-1
V: TRBV13
size: -
CDR3: ASSGGPPGINEQF

length: 9
J: TRBJ2-7
V: TRBV20-1
size: many
CDR3: SARNSYEQY

length: 11
J: TRBJ2-4
V: TRBV29-1
size: few
CDR3: SAQSRSKNIQY

length: 13
J: TRBJ2-7
V: TRBV5-6
size: many
CDR3: ASSLVRVGVYEQY

length: 12
J: TRBJ2-7
V: TRBV11-2
size: many
CDR3: ASSPQGTAGEQY

length: 14
J: TRBJ2-7
V: TRBV4-3
size: few
CDR3: ASSHGTSGNAYEQY

length: 12
J: TRBJ2-3
V: TRBV29-1
size: -
CDR3: SARWGVRTDTQY

length: 15
J: TRBJ2-1
V: TRBV7-9
size: few
CDR3: ASSRWGGDADYNEQF

length: 14
J: TRBJ2-5
V: TRBV5-1
size: many
CDR3: ASRTGTSGMQETQY

length: 12
J: TRBJ2-1
V: TRBV7-9
size: many
CDR3: ASSLVPAANEQF

length: 13
J: TRBJ2-2
V: TRBV20-1
size: -
CDR3: SARDLGPGAGELF

length: 14
J: TRBJ2-1
V: TRBV24-1
size: many
CDR3: ATSDSPGKRANEQF

length: 15
J: TRBJ2-5
V: TRBV20-1
size: -
CDR3: SARVDGQGAPWETQY

length: 14
J: TRBJ2-5
V: TRBV20-1
size: few
CDR3: SARGGSGYMLETQY

length: 12
J: TRBJ2-3
V: TRBV15
size: few
CDR3: ATSRSVRADTQY

length: 10
J: TRBJ2-5
V: TRBV7-7
size: once
CDR3: ASGQDRATQY

length: 14
J: TRBJ2-2
V: TRBV20-1
size: -
CDR3: SARPTRTGYTGELF

length: 12
J: TRBJ2-3
V: TRBV12-3/TRBV12-4
size: -
CDR3: ASSKRDSTDTQY

length: 13
J: TRBJ2-1
V: TRBV7-3
size: -
CDR3: ASSWTSSVLNEQF